This entry concerns a single TCR beta chain. This entry is derived from a study of CD8 T cells in Susac syndrome. An input of roughly 0.5 to 1 ug of RNA was subjected to reverse transcription using random hexamers. TCRdb fed the immunoSEQ multiplex PCR reads into MiXCR, producing one record per CDR3 protein. The sample contains about 100,000 distinct CDR3 sequences, 95% of which appear only once. CDR1 DFQATT and CDR2 SNEGSKA come from the germline V gene (reference sequence). The CDR3 loop spans 14 amino acids. V lost 4 bases and J lost 5, with 16 bases in between. The source of this sequence is a human donor with Susac syndrome. Sequenced: CD8+ T cells from PBMCs. The chain carries TRBV20-1 and TRBJ2-3; TRBD1 is a possible D gene (6 bases). The CDR3: CSATTGIGQDTQYF. DNA of the CDR3: TGCAGTGCTACTACAGGGATCGGTCAAGATACGCAGTATTTT.